This T cell receptor beta chain was retrieved from a study of blood T cell repertoires in COVID-19. Study information: Whether acute or convalescent, the COVID-19 samples came from the United States, Italy and Spain. T cells, B-cell-depleted T cells, or PBMCs supplied cDNA or gDNA.

The germline gives CDR1 SGHDT, CDR2 YYEEEE. The CDR3 length is 13 residues. V lost 1 base, J lost 5 bases, and 9 bases lay in between. The authors' processing: Nucleated cell counts were estimated from reference gene primer amplification. Produced via immunoSEQ multiplex PCR; TCRdb's table is partial and in-frame only. That table is the source of V, J and clone size, and D and trimming were worked out from the DNA. The sample consists of about 100,000 clones, roughly 88% of them appearing once. Sequencing input: peripheral blood. The source of this sequence is a human donor in a cohort sampled during active COVID-19. The rearrangement uses TRBV5-6 and TRBJ2-5, with D uncertain. The CDR3 DNA is TGTGCCAGCAGCTTGATCAGCGCGGAGACCCAGTACTTC. Its protein is CASSLISAETQYF.